These 10 T cell receptor beta chains originate from one sample sequenced in a study of cytomegalovirus exposure and HLA in healthy donors. This PCR relied on a set of 60 Vbeta primers and 13 Jbeta primers. Some clones are missing from TCRdb's copy, which holds only in-frame ones; the method was immunoSEQ multiplex PCR. The sample contains 75,000 to 90,000 clones, around 79% of which appear only once. Sequencing input: PBMCs. The receptors here all came from a male donor in good health and CMV-seropositive.

This chain joins TRBV27 and TRBJ2-1, with 8 bases identical to TRBD2. The trim removed 4 bases at V and 0 bases at J, leaving 5 bases unmatched. The CDR3 runs 16 residues. From germline, CDR1 is MNHEY and CDR2 SMNVEV (reference sequence). The CDR3 DNA follows: TGTGCCAGCAGTTCCCTAGCGGGCGGCTCCTACAATGAGCAGTTCTTC. As protein: CASSSLAGGSYNEQFF.

The chain recombines TRBV19 with TRBJ1-1; 7 bases agree with TRBD1. Germline CDR1 reads LNHDA; CDR2 reads SQIVND (reference sequence). V was pared by 6 bases and J by 0 bases, with 10 bases of the junction left unmatched. This CDR3 is 16 amino acids long. CDR3 DNA: TGTGCCAGTAGCGTGACAGGGTCTGTTATGAACACTGAAGCTTTCTTT. This sequence encodes CASSVTGSVMNTEAFF.

V and J are TRBV27 and TRBJ2-7; 7 bases fit TRBD1. Germline loops: CDR1 MNHEY, CDR2 SMNVEV (reference sequence). The V and J ends lost 5 bases and 5 bases, in that order; junction bases with no gene match: 18. This CDR3 is 17 amino acids long. This chain's CDR3 is CASSPSFKKGAHHEQYF. CDR3 nucleotide sequence: TGTGCCAGCAGTCCTTCTTTTAAGAAGGGGGCGCACCACGAGCAGTACTTC.

This clone has only a few counts. This chain uses TRBV28 with TRBJ1-1, with 7 bases aligning to TRBD1. Germline values: CDR1 MDHEN, CDR2 SYDVKM. With 8 bases clipped from V and 2 bases from J, the junction kept 8 bases outside the gene matches. The CDR3 is 14 residues long. The CDR3 region is CASGKGQSNTEAFF. For the CDR3, the DNA is TGTGCCAGCGGAAAGGGACAGTCCAACACTGAAGCTTTCTTT. The full variable domain, with the rest looked up from reference TRBV28 and TRBJ1-1, is DVKVTQSSRYLVKRTGEKVFLECVQDMDHENMFWYRQDPGLGLRLIYFSYDVKMKEKGDIPEGYSVSREKKERFSLILESASTNQTSMYLCASGKGQSNTEAFFGQGTRLTVV.

The DNA of the CDR3 is TGTGCCAGTGGGGGGGGAGTCACCGGGGAGCTGTTTTTT. Amino acid sequence: CASGGGVTGELFF. The V call is TRBV28, the J call TRBJ2-2; 7 nucleotides agree with TRBD2. The CDR3 totals 13 residues. Unmatched junction bases numbered 5, after V lost 9 bases and J lost 4 bases. Germline V lookup: CDR1 MDHEN, CDR2 SYDVKM.

The chain carries TRBV27 and TRBJ1-1; the D is unclear. Germline V gives CDR1 MNHEY, CDR2 SMNVEV (reference sequence). Between the trimmed V and J ends, which lost 1 base and 0 bases, there was a span of 6 bases. The CDR3 spans 14 residues. CDR3 in DNA: TGTGCCAGCAGTTTATTTCAGGTGAACACTGAAGCTTTCTTT. It encodes CASSLFQVNTEAFF.

V and J are TRBV19 and TRBJ1-5; 7 bases fit TRBD1. Germline CDR1 LNHDA, CDR2 SQIVND (reference sequence). The V and J ends lost 5 bases and 5 bases, in that order; junction bases with no gene match: 9. CDR3 length: 15 amino acids. CDR3 DNA sequence: TGTGCCAGTAGTTCTTGGGGCAGGGGGGATCAGCCCCAGCATTTT. Translated, it gives CASSSWGRGDQPQHF.

The rearrangement joins TRBV5-1 to TRBJ2-7, with 9 nucleotides matching TRBD2. This CDR3 comprises 15 residues. V lost 0 bases, J lost 0 bases, and 1 base stayed unmatched. Per germline, CDR1 SGHRS and CDR2 YFSETQ. CDR3 DNA: TGCGCCAGCAGCTTGGTTAGCGGGAGCTCCTACGAGCAGTACTTC. It translates to CASSLVSGSSYEQYF.

CDR3 region: CASSLLGTENSYEQYF. CDR3 DNA sequence: TGTGCCAGCAGCTTGCTTGGGACAGAGAACTCCTACGAGCAGTACTTC. The J gene is TRBJ2-7, the V gene TRBV5-6, with 7 bases identical to TRBD1. Trimming at V came to 1 base and at J to 0 bases, leaving 7 bases not matched to a gene. The CDR3 runs 16 residues. Germline lookup yields CDR1 SGHDT and CDR2 YYEEEE.

The chain uses TRBV23-1 and TRBJ1-1; 8 nucleotides line up with TRBD1. TRBV23-1 belongs to the ORF category, with a function that is uncertain. J lost 10 bases, V lost 3 bases, and 4 bases had no gene match. The CDR3 runs to 12 residues. The CDR3 spells CASSHRGRRAFF. Written as DNA, the CDR3 is TGCGCCAGCAGTCACAGGGGGCGACGAGCTTTCTTT.